This is a list of T cell receptor beta chains from one sample in a study of blood T cell repertoires in COVID-19. The data were produced by immunoSEQ multiplex PCR, yet TCRdb's version contains in-frame clones alone and is incomplete. The sample includes some 70,000 clones, around 90% of them seen just once. Sequencing was performed on peripheral blood. These receptors were taken from a human donor with active COVID-19. The donor label of this sample is uncertain. The CDR3 runs from the conserved cysteine through the conserved F or W. Fields, in order: CDR3 protein, J gene, V gene.

CDR3: CATSDLPRGRGTGELFF
J: TRBJ2-2
V: TRBV24-1

CDR3: CASSLAEGTSQYEQFF
J: TRBJ2-1
V: TRBV7-2

CDR3: CASSLSSDNEQFF
J: TRBJ2-1
V: TRBV7-3

CDR3: CASAGQGLIGELFF
J: TRBJ2-2
V: TRBV2

CDR3: CASSLGLAAPGELFF
J: TRBJ2-2
V: TRBV5-1

CDR3: CASSTQGTGAETQYF
J: TRBJ2-5
V: TRBV5-4

CDR3: CASSFEGTEAFF
J: TRBJ1-1
V: TRBV11-1

CDR3: CASSPREETQYF
J: TRBJ2-5
V: TRBV9

CDR3: CASRWDRAVHQPQHF
J: TRBJ1-5
V: TRBV28

CDR3: CASSRPGSWAFF
J: TRBJ1-1
V: TRBV6-5

CDR3: CASRPQGAETQYF
J: TRBJ2-5
V: TRBV9

CDR3: CASTGGGGETQYF
J: TRBJ2-5
V: TRBV9

CDR3: CASRDRGHPYNEQFF
J: TRBJ2-1
V: TRBV7-9

CDR3: CASSLSWRAEAFF
J: TRBJ1-1
V: TRBV5-1

CDR3: CASSLRGASYYNEQFF
J: TRBJ2-1
V: TRBV11-3

CDR3: CASSSHGFQETQYF
J: TRBJ2-5
V: TRBV9

CDR3: CASSLAGLAGDYEQYF
J: TRBJ2-7
V: TRBV28

CDR3: CASSSGQGALEQYF
J: TRBJ2-7
V: TRBV5-4

CDR3: CASSPRAGDGYTF
J: TRBJ1-2
V: TRBV14

CDR3: CASSSRPGTSGPYEQYF
J: TRBJ2-7
V: TRBV7-9

CDR3: CASSLMRGSDEQYF
J: TRBJ2-7
V: TRBV11-2

CDR3: CASSHTSEGETQYF
J: TRBJ2-5
V: TRBV11-3

CDR3: CASMTGLAGNNEQFF
J: TRBJ2-1
V: TRBV11-3

CDR3: CASSSPQDSSGNTIYF
J: TRBJ1-3
V: TRBV28

CDR3: CASRDSGSRTDTQYF
J: TRBJ2-3
V: TRBV5-4

CDR3: CATSRDILGSGLKAYEQYF
J: TRBJ2-7
V: TRBV15

CDR3: CASTFGTSILSGANVLTF
J: TRBJ2-6
V: TRBV27

CDR3: CASSVDAGGPSSGNTIYF
J: TRBJ1-3
V: TRBV9

CDR3: CASRLGTTRYPTDTQYF
J: TRBJ2-3
V: TRBV2

CDR3: CASSLGQGGGEDQPQHF
J: TRBJ1-5
V: TRBV18

CDR3: CASSWGSTRTQYF
J: TRBJ2-5
V: TRBV28

CDR3: CATKLAGGNEQYF
J: TRBJ2-7
V: TRBV10-3

CDR3: CASTQRNNEKLFF
J: TRBJ1-4
V: TRBV27

CDR3: CSARLRNEQFF
J: TRBJ2-1
V: TRBV20-1

CDR3: CASSGPRVGGVTQYF
J: TRBJ2-5
V: TRBV6-5

CDR3: CASGPPGLNEQYF
J: TRBJ2-7
V: TRBV12-5

CDR3: CASSFAGERPNEKLFF
J: TRBJ1-4
V: TRBV7-8

CDR3: CASTPLGGTEAFF
J: TRBJ1-1
V: TRBV19

CDR3: CASSTDRASHQPQHF
J: TRBJ1-5
V: TRBV28

CDR3: CASSSELGHTDTQYF
J: TRBJ2-3
V: TRBV11-2

CDR3: CASSLAPGLAGNNEQFF
J: TRBJ2-1
V: TRBV7-2

CDR3: CASSLSSGGGGETQYF
J: TRBJ2-5
V: TRBV7-2

CDR3: CASSGWANTEAFF
J: TRBJ1-1
V: TRBV27

CDR3: CASSDLSGNTIYF
J: TRBJ1-3
V: TRBV2

CDR3: CASSELARGYGGEAFF
J: TRBJ1-1
V: TRBV6-1

CDR3: CASTSGSLYEQYF
J: TRBJ2-7
V: TRBV28